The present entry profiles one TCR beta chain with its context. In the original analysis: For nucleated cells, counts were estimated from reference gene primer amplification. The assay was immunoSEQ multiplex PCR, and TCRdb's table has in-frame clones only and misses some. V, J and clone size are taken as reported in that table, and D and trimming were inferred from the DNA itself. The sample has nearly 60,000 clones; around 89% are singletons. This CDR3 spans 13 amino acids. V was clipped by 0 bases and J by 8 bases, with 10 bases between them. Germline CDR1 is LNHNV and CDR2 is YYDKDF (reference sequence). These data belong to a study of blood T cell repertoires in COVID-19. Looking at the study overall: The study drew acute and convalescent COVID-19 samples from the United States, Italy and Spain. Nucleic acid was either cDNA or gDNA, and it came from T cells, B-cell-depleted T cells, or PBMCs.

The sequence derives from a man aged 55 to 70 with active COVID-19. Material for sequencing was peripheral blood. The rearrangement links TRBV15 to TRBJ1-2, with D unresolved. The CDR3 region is CATSREILGGYTF. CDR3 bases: TGTGCCACCAGCAGAGAAATTCTTGGCGGCTACACCTTC.